This T cell receptor beta chain is drawn from a study of cytomegalovirus exposure and HLA in healthy donors. This clone was seen only a few times. Its matching antigen is unknown. Per the germline V gene, CDR1 is MRHNA and CDR2 is SNTAGT. This CDR3 region has 14 residues. Trimming shortened V by 2 bases and J by 1 base, and 7 bases separated the two germline ends. Primers: 60 Vbeta forward and 13 Jbeta reverse. Method: immunoSEQ multiplex PCR; TCRdb's copy keeps in-frame clones and lacks some. The repertoire holds some 110,000 clones, with over 60% as singletons. Whole-study results and caveats: Available immune exposure information was restricted to CMV serostatus only.

The TCR sequence derives from a man aged 25 to 40 in good health and CMV-seropositive. The chain recombines TRBV6-4 with TRBJ2-3; tentative D call: TRBD1 (6 bases). The specimen was PBMCs. The CDR3 loop reads CASSDGGGTDTQYF. The DNA for the CDR3 is TGTGCCAGCAGTGACGGGGGCGGCACAGATACGCAGTATTTT.